This paragraph reports one T cell receptor beta chain. Its antigen remains unidentified. This PCR relied on a set of 60 Vbeta primers and 13 Jbeta primers. The assay was immunoSEQ multiplex PCR, and TCRdb's table has in-frame clones only and misses some. The table has roughly 120,000 clones, less than 85% seen once. CDR1 and CDR2 from the germline V gene are SNHLY and FYNNEI. The V and J ends lost 6 bases and 0 bases respectively, with 11 bases between them. The CDR3 loop spans 14 amino acids. The sample belongs to a study of cytomegalovirus exposure and HLA in healthy donors. Study as a whole: Previous work identified some 120 million unique TCR beta sequences from roughly 170 million T cells. Study-level findings and limits: A link between a missense DCLRE1C variant and TCR beta V- and J-gene trimming emerged from a later analysis. For presence/absence analyses, sequencing depth was assumed to be roughly uniform across donors.

Sequenced sample: PBMCs. This clonotype was obtained from a man younger than 45 in good health and CMV-seropositive. V and J are TRBV2 and TRBJ2-5; tentative D call: TRBD1 (6 bases). The CDR3 nucleotides are TGTGCCAGCAGACTACAGGGCGACCAAGAGACCCAGTACTTC. Translating gives CASRLQGDQETQYF.